This T cell receptor beta chain emerged from a study of shared clonotypes between healthy human individuals. Study-level background: Each donor's CD4 naive and CD4 memory cells filled three plates apiece, CD8 naive two, and CD8 memory one.

Worth noting for this clone: Its matching antigen is unknown.

Trimming removed 7 bases at V and 6 bases at J, with 15 bases between. This CDR3 region has 13 residues. CDR1 is SQVTM, CDR2 ANQGSEA, per germline. Whole-study findings and limits: Naive CD4 clonotypes were shared across a handful of donors at about 5.3%. When compared with the clonotypes that were shared by all four sorted-subset donors, the non-shared clonotypes turned out to have lower generation probabilities. Among the subsets, naive ones generally showed larger estimated richness than memory ones.

Profiling relied on immunoSEQ multiplex PCR, and the TCRdb table lists in-frame clones only, not all of them. Of about 1.4 million clones in the sample, 96% were seen once. The sequenced sample consisted of naive CD4+ T cells sorted from blood. Subset defined: CD45RA+ positively selected. The V call is TRBV29-1, the J call TRBJ2-2, with a tentative D call TRBD1 (6 bases). The sequence derives from a young man in good health. The CDR3 sequence: CSGGAGDPGELFF. The CDR3 DNA is TGCAGCGGAGGGGCAGGGGATCCCGGGGAGCTGTTTTTT.